This TCR beta chain was captured by sequencing in a study of early T cells in non-severe SARS-CoV-2 infection. Study-wide background: Sequencing targeted bulk RNA from unsorted whole blood, leaving chains unpaired.

This clonotype was counted only a few times. Antigen specificity is unknown. The CDR3 is made up of 17 amino acids. Trimming removed 1 base at V and 2 bases at J, with 14 bases between. Germline CDR1 and CDR2: MDHEN and SYDVKM. Attachment of unique molecular identifiers was made to individual cDNA molecules. TCRdb re-called the 5' RACE reads through MiXCR, storing one row per CDR3 protein. Of over 60,000 distinct CDR3 sequences listed, roughly 12% are singletons. Study outcomes and limitations: Missing private and CD4 specificities, VDJdb matching favored anti-spike CD8 responses.

This material consisted of whole blood, taken at baseline. The receptor was derived from an adult who was a healthcare worker with PCR-confirmed SARS-CoV-2 infection or an uninfected control (not recorded which). The J gene is TRBJ2-2, the V gene TRBV28, with D unclear. The CDR3 sequence is CASSLSSGFNNTGELFF. CDR3 nucleotides: TGTGCCAGCAGTTTATCTTCCGGTTTTAACAACACCGGGGAGCTGTTTTTT.